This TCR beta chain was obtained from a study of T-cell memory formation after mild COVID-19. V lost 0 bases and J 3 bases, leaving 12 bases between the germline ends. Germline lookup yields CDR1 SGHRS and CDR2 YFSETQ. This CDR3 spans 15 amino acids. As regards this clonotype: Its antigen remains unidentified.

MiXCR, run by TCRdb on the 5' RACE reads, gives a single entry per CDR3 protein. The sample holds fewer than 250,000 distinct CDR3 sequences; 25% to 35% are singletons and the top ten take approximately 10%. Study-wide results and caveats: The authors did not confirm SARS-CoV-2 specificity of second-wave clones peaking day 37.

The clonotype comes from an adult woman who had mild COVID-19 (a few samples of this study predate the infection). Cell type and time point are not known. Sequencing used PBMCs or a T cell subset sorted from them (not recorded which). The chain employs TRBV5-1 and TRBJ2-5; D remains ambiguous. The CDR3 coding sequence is TGCGCCAGCAGCTTGGAGGGATCTGGGGAAGAGACCCAGTACTTC. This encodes CASSLEGSGEETQYF.